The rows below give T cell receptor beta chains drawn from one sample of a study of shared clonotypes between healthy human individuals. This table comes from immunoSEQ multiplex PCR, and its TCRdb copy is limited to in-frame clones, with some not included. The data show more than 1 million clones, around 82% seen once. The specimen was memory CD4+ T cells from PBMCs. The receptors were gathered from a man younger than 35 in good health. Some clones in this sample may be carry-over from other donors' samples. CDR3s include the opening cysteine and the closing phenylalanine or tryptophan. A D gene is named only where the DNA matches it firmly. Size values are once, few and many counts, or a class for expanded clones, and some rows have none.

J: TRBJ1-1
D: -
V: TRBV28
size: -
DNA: TGTGCCAGCACCTCCGGGGGCTGGGTCACTGAAGCTTTCTTT
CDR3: CASTSGGWVTEAFF

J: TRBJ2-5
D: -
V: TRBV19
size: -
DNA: TGTGCCAGTAGTATGAGGGACTCCCGTGGGGAGACCCAGTACTTC
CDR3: CASSMRDSRGETQYF

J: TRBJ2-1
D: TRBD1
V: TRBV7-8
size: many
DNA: TGTGCCAGCAGCCTCCGGGACAGGGGGCCTTACAATGAGCAGTTCTTC
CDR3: CASSLRDRGPYNEQFF

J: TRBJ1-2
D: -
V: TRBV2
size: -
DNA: TGTGCCAGCAGTGGACAGGAAGACTATGGCTACACCTTC
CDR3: CASSGQEDYGYTF

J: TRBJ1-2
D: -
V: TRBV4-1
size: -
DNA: TGCGCCAGCAGCCAAGCGGGAACAGGGCTGACTAACTATGGCTACACCTTC
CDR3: CASSQAGTGLTNYGYTF

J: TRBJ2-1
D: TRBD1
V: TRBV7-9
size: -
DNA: TGTGCCAGCAGCCGGACAGGGGGACAGGAGAATGAGCAGTTCTTC
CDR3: CASSRTGGQENEQFF

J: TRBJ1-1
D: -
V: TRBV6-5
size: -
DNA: TGTGCCAGCAGTTACAGGGGAGGCACTGAAGCTTTCTTT
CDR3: CASSYRGGTEAFF

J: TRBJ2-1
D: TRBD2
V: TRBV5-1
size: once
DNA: TGCGCCAGCAGCTCTCAACCGGGACTAGAGTACAATGAGCAGTTCTTC
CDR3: CASSSQPGLEYNEQFF

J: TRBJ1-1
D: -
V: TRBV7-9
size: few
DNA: TGTGCCAGCAGCTTATATCCGGGTTCGCTAACTGAAGCTTTCTTT
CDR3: CASSLYPGSLTEAFF

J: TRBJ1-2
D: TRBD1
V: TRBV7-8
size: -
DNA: TGTGCCAGCAACCCCGAGGGCAGGGGGCGAGGTGGCTACACCTTC
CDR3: CASNPEGRGRGGYTF

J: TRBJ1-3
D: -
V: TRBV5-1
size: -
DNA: TGCGCCAGCAGCTTAGCAGGGGATTCTGGAAACACCATATATTTT
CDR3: CASSLAGDSGNTIYF

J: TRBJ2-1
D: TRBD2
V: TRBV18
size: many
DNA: TGTGCCAGCTCACCACGGTTTATTGCGGGGGGAATTACCTACAATGAGCAGTTCTTC
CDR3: CASSPRFIAGGITYNEQFF

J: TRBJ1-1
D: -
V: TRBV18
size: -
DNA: TGTGCCAGCTCACCACCGGGTAGGAGCACTGAAGCTTTCTTT
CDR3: CASSPPGRSTEAFF

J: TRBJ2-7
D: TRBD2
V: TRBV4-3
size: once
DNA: TGCGCCAGCAGCCAAGAAGTGCTAGCGGGAGTCCGGGCCTACGAGCAGTACTTC
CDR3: CASSQEVLAGVRAYEQYF

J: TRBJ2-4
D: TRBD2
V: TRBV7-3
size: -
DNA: TGTGCCAGCAGCTTATGGGGGCTAGCGGGAGGGTTAGAAAACATTCAGTACTTC
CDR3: CASSLWGLAGGLENIQYF

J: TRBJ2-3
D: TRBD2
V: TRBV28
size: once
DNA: TGTGCCAGCAGTACAGCGGGAGACGCAGATACGCAGTATTTT
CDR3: CASSTAGDADTQYF